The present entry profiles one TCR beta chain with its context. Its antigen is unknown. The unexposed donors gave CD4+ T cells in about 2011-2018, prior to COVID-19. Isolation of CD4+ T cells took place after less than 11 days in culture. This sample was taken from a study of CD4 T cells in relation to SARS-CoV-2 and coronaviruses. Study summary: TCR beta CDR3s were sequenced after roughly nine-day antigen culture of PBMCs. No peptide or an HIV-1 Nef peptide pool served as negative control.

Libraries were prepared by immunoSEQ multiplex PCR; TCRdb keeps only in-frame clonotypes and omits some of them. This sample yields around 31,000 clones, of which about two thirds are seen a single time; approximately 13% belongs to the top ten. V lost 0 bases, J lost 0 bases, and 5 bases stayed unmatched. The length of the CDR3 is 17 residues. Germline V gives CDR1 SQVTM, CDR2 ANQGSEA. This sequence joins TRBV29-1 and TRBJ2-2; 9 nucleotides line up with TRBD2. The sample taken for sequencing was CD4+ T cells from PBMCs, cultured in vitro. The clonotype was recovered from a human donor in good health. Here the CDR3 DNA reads TGCAGCGTTGAAGAGGAGGCGGGGGGGGCGAACACCGGGGAGCTGTTTTTT. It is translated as CSVEEEAGGANTGELFF.